This TCR beta chain is drawn from a study of sequential checkpoint blockade in melanoma. This clone was detected only a few times. Treatment here: randomized to nivolumab then ipilimumab (arm A) or the reverse (arm B). The data were produced by immunoSEQ multiplex PCR, yet TCRdb's version contains in-frame clones alone and is incomplete. The profile shows more than 11,000 clones, 52% of them singletons. Germline V lookup: CDR1 MNHEY, CDR2 SVGAGI. The CDR3 is 12 residues long. Trimming cost V 7 bases and J 6 bases; bases outside gene matches: 2. The TCR sequence derives from a human donor with melanoma. The chain has TRBV6-5 and TRBJ2-1; the match to TRBD2 covers 8 bases. Here the sequenced sample was CD8+ T cells sorted from blood (inferred from file names), taken from a patient given nivolumab and ipilimumab in sequence. CDR3 coding DNA: TGTGCCAGCACGGGGGGGGTCAATGAGCAGTTCTTC. This sequence encodes CASTGGVNEQFF.